The 25 T cell receptor beta chains below were found in one sample sequenced in a study of blood T cell repertoires in COVID-19. Data came from immunoSEQ multiplex PCR; TCRdb stores just in-frame clones and leaves some out. Here the sample spans fewer than 450,000 clones, about 90% being singletons. The specimen was PBMCs or T cells enriched from blood (not recorded which). Receptor source: a woman aged 30 to 39 who had recovered from COVID-19.

This clone occurred once. The gene calls are TRBV5-1 and TRBJ1-5, with a tentative D call TRBD1 (5 bases). Germline V gene lookup returns CDR1 SGHRS and CDR2 YFSETQ. The length of the CDR3 is 16 residues. V was pared by 0 bases and J by 2 bases, with 12 bases between. The CDR3 bases are TGCGCCAGCAGCTTGGAAGGGGTTGTTGGCAATCAGCCCCAGCATTTT. Translated, it gives CASSLEGVVGNQPQHF.

The V gene is TRBV10-3, the J gene TRBJ2-7, with 8 nucleotides matching TRBD2. The CDR3 is 17 residues long. Germline V gene data show CDR1 as ENHRY and CDR2 as SYGVKD. V shed 2 bases and J 1 base; nucleotides not matched to a gene: 10. CDR3 residues: CAISEGVLIAGSYEQYF. The CDR3 nucleotides read TGTGCCATCAGTGAGGGGGTTTTGATAGCGGGATCCTACGAGCAGTACTTC.

J is TRBJ2-7 and V is TRBV4-3; 7 bases fit TRBD2. From germline, CDR1 is LGHNA and CDR2 YSLEER. The CDR3 spans 14 residues. J gave up 4 bases and V 4 bases, and 7 bases lay outside the gene matches. The CDR3 reads CASSRAPGGYEQYF. In nucleotides, the CDR3 is TGCGCCAGCAGCCGTGCCCCCGGGGGGTACGAGCAGTACTTC.

The chain couples TRBV6-2 or TRBV6-3 to TRBJ1-2; the D gene is possibly TRBD1 (5 bases). There are 12 residues in the CDR3. The germline V gene has CDR1 MNHEY and CDR2 SVGEGT. Trimming cost V 5 bases and J 8 bases, with 12 bases left between them. The CDR3 reads CASSAGGEGYTF. The CDR3 region has the DNA TGTGCCAGCAGTGCCGGGGGAGAGGGCTACACCTTC.

The CDR3 DNA sequence: TGTGCCAGCAGTTTGACAGGAACCACTGAAGCTTTCTTT. It is translated as CASSLTGTTEAFF. V usage is TRBV28 and J usage is TRBJ1-1; D possibly corresponds to TRBD1 (6 bases). Germline lookup yields CDR1 MDHEN and CDR2 SYDVKM. Trimming left V 3 bases short and J 4 bases short, with 9 bases between. The CDR3 spans 13 residues.

The V and J genes are TRBV19 and TRBJ1-2, with D maybe TRBD1 (5 bases). The germline V gene encodes CDR1 LNHDA and CDR2 SQIVND (reference sequence). V dropped 6 bases and J dropped 9 bases, with 14 bases sitting between them. The CDR3 runs to 12 residues. The DNA of the CDR3 is TGTGCCAGTAGGTGGGACTCAGATAGCTACACCTTC. Translation: CASRWDSDSYTF.

This chain uses TRBV29-1 with TRBJ2-3, with D unclear. V shed 2 bases and J shed 4 bases, with 10 bases lying between them. CDR3 length: 13 amino acids. Germline CDR1 SQVTM, CDR2 ANQGSEA. The CDR3: CSVESRGADTQYF. Written as DNA, the CDR3 is TGCAGCGTTGAATCCAGAGGCGCAGATACGCAGTATTTT.

The rearrangement links TRBV28 to TRBJ1-1, with 11 positions matching TRBD1. Germline trimming cut 4 bases from V and 4 bases from J; bases unmatched to any gene: 14. CDR3 length: 18 amino acids. Looked up from germline, CDR1 is MDHEN and CDR2 is SYDVKM. The CDR3 DNA is TGTGCCAGCAGTTCGCTATTAGGGGACAGGGGGTATTCCACTGAAGCTTTCTTT. It encodes CASSSLLGDRGYSTEAFF.

The V gene is TRBV24-1, the J gene TRBJ1-5; 9 bases fit TRBD1. Germline V CDR1 and CDR2: KGHDR, SFDVKD. The J segment lost 11 bases and the V segment lost 4 bases, leaving 5 bases of the junction unmatched. This CDR3 region has 13 residues. CDR3 amino acids: CATSDGTGRAQHF. The CDR3 bases are TGTGCCACCAGTGACGGGACAGGGAGAGCCCAGCATTTT.

V gene TRBV4-3 combines with J gene TRBJ2-3; perhaps TRBD1 as D (6 bases). The V and J ends lost 3 bases and 7 bases respectively, with 11 bases between them. The germline V gene encodes CDR1 LGHNA and CDR2 YSLEER. The CDR3 spans 13 residues. CDR3 sequence reads: CASSQDSGYTQYF. For the CDR3, the DNA is TGCGCCAGCAGCCAGGACAGCGGATATACGCAGTATTTT.

The count of this clone is one. CDR3 coding DNA: TGTGCCAGCAGTACCCCGACAGGGACCCAGCATTTT. Translated: CASSTPTGTQHF. The rearrangement links TRBV28 to TRBJ1-5; 7 bases are shared with TRBD1. Trimming at V came to 5 bases and at J to 11 bases, leaving 6 bases not matched to a gene. The CDR3 spans 12 residues. Per germline, CDR1 MDHEN and CDR2 SYDVKM.

This chain uses TRBV5-1 with TRBJ2-7; the match to TRBD2 covers 7 bases. Germline trimming cut 4 bases from V and 0 bases from J; bases unmatched to any gene: 10. This CDR3 spans 16 amino acids. Per the germline V gene, CDR1 is SGHRS and CDR2 is YFSETQ. CDR3 loop: CASSEQGLGDSYEQYF. In DNA, the CDR3 is TGCGCCAGCAGCGAACAAGGACTAGGGGACTCCTACGAGCAGTACTTC.

A few counts support this clone. The V call is TRBV10-3, the J call TRBJ1-5, with D perhaps matching TRBD1 (5 bases). Germline-derived CDR1 and CDR2 are ENHRY and SYGVKD. The V and J ends lost 2 bases and 2 bases respectively, with 10 bases between them. The CDR3 runs 15 residues. CDR3 sequence reads: CAISEGRDGNQPQHF. Written as DNA, the CDR3 is TGTGCCATCAGTGAGGGGCGGGACGGCAATCAGCCCCAGCATTTT.

The V and J genes are TRBV30 and TRBJ1-5, with 8 positions matching TRBD1. CDR3 size: 14 residues. Per germline, CDR1 GTSNPN and CDR2 SVGIG (reference sequence). V lost 0 bases to trimming and J lost 12 bases; unmatched junction nucleotides: 10. The CDR3 DNA reads as TGTGCCTGGAGTGTAAGCAGGGGGCAAACGGGCCAGCATTTT. This sequence encodes CAWSVSRGQTGQHF.

The rearrangement uses TRBV3-1 (or the pseudogene TRBV3-2) and TRBJ2-3, with TRBD1 matching 7 bases. The junction had 6 bases not matched to a gene; V was cut back by 0 bases and J by 0 bases. Germline loops: CDR1 LGHDT, CDR2 YNNKEL (reference sequence). This CDR3 region has 17 residues. CDR3 sequence (DNA): TGTGCCAGCAGCCAAGATTTAGGGGGCCTGAGCACAGATACGCAGTATTTT. This translates into CASSQDLGGLSTDTQYF.

This clone has a handful of counts. The chain combines TRBV2 with TRBJ1-1; 8 bases map to TRBD1. From germline, CDR1 is SNHLY and CDR2 FYNNEI. Unmatched junction bases numbered 6, after V lost 8 bases and J lost 4 bases. The CDR3 is 13 residues long. CDR3 sequence (DNA): TGTGCCAGCTCCCAGGGGGCGACCACTGAAGCTTTCTTT. Translation: CASSQGATTEAFF.

The genes are TRBV27 and TRBJ1-1; D remains ambiguous. The CDR3 extends over 13 amino acids. Trimming pared 8 bases from V and 1 base from J, leaving 11 bases between. Germline V gene lookup returns CDR1 MNHEY and CDR2 SMNVEV (reference sequence). CDR3 sequence (DNA): TGTGCCAGCCGGGAGTGGCGGAACACTGAAGCTTTCTTT. This encodes CASREWRNTEAFF.

V is TRBV7-9 and J is TRBJ2-1, with TRBD2 matching over 10 bases. V shed 5 bases and J 8 bases; nucleotides not matched to a gene: 12. Germline-derived CDR1 and CDR2 are SEHNR and FQNEAQ (reference sequence). This CDR3 has 16 amino acids. The CDR3 nucleotides read TGTGCCAGCAGCCCTCGCCCGGGACTAGCGATCGATGAGCAGTTCTTC. This codes for CASSPRPGLAIDEQFF.

The CDR3 is CASSLDQKGNTIYF. Written as DNA, the CDR3 is TGTGCCAGCAGCTTGGATCAGAAGGGAAACACCATATATTTT. This sequence joins TRBV5-6 and TRBJ1-3; D remains unclear. CDR1 SGHDT and CDR2 YYEEEE come from the germline V gene. V was trimmed by 0 bases and J by 4 bases, leaving 8 bases between them. This CDR3 region has 14 residues.

J is TRBJ2-3 and V is TRBV5-1, with 9 bases matching TRBD2. The germline gives CDR1 SGHRS, CDR2 YFSETQ. With 2 bases clipped from V and 4 bases from J, the junction kept 8 bases outside the gene matches. The CDR3 consists of 16 residues. The CDR3 sequence is CASSFGSGGPSDTQYF. As DNA, the CDR3 is TGCGCCAGCAGCTTTGGTAGCGGGGGCCCGTCAGATACGCAGTATTTT.

The V and J genes are TRBV6-1 and TRBJ2-3; the D gene is possibly TRBD1 (5 bases). The germline gives CDR1 MNHNS, CDR2 SASEGT. Trimming shortened V by 3 bases and J by 4 bases, and 11 bases separated the two germline ends. This CDR3 contains 14 residues. In DNA form, the CDR3 reads TGTGCCAGCAGTGAGGGGCAGGGCCCAGATACGCAGTATTTT. It translates to CASSEGQGPDTQYF.

This chain joins TRBV28 and TRBJ1-2; perhaps TRBD1 as D (5 bases). CDR3 length equals 15 residues. The germline V gene has CDR1 MDHEN and CDR2 SYDVKM. Trimming left V 3 bases short and J 5 bases short, with 16 bases between. The CDR3 DNA reads TGTGCCAGCAGTTTCGTTGCCAGGGATTTTTATGGCTACACCTTC. Translation gives CASSFVARDFYGYTF.

The rearrangement uses TRBV19 and TRBJ1-1; perhaps TRBD1 as D (5 bases). CDR3 size: 15 residues. The germline gives CDR1 LNHDA, CDR2 SQIVND (reference sequence). V lost 5 bases to trimming and J lost 5 bases, with 18 bases between them. CDR3 sequence (DNA): TGTGCCAGTAGTTATTCCGGGACGGGAGGGACTGAAGCTTTCTTT. Amino acid sequence: CASSYSGTGGTEAFF.

The genes are TRBV19 and TRBJ1-1; the match to TRBD1 covers 7 bases. The CDR3 totals 13 residues. The germline CDR1 and CDR2 sequences are LNHDA and SQIVND (reference sequence). V shed 6 bases, J shed 4 bases, and the junction held 5 bases outside the gene matches. CDR3 region: CASRRAGGTEAFF. The CDR3 region has the DNA TGTGCCAGTAGAAGGGCAGGGGGCACTGAAGCTTTCTTT.

V and J are TRBV10-1 and TRBJ1-2; 7 positions match TRBD1. CDR3 length equals 12 residues. From germline, CDR1 is WNHNN and CDR2 SYGVQD (reference sequence). V lost 7 bases to trimming and J lost 8 bases; unmatched junction nucleotides: 7. CDR3 sequence: CASKGQLGGYTF. CDR3 coding DNA: TGCGCCAGCAAGGGACAGTTGGGCGGCTACACCTTC.